The present TCR beta chain was sequenced within a study of blood T cells in healthy people across ages (dated by TCRdb to 2014 to 2015). Broadly, across the study: In model experiments, roughly one uniquely barcoded TCR beta cDNA molecule per two T cells was captured by template switching. Age-related changes in TCR beta repertoire diversity were measured in the study by deep sequencing normalized with unique cDNA molecular identifiers. The study analyzed two additional independent replicas of 1 million unique cDNA reads from the same blood draw for two donors, one aged 18 to 30 and one aged 80 or older. The donors were divided into four age groups: young (average around 16 years), middle-aged (approximately 39), aged (around 67) and long-lived (82). Donors of different ages were randomly distributed across sequencing lanes to avoid experimental bias.

General conclusions and limits of the study: Observed TCR beta diversity per million T cells fell roughly linearly with age, and a significant reduction was already apparent by age roughly 40. Because donor CMV infection status was unknown, age-related changes in expanded clonotypes were potentially confounded. Because profiling used bulk unsorted PBMCs, naive and antigen-experienced compartments could not be compared conclusively. There was a strong correlation between observed TCR beta diversity and the percentage of naive T cells measured by flow cytometry. Total diversity estimates from one million sequenced T cells were considered lower bounds and underestimates. Compared with the aged group, more naive CD4+ T cells, fewer expanded clones and increased TCR diversity were shown by the long-lived group, suggesting age selection.

The approximately 40 donors, aged about 6 to 95 years, were systemically healthy Caucasian individuals from Russia. Each donor gave ten milliliters of peripheral blood, collected into EDTA-treated Vacutainer tubes. Ficoll-Paque density-gradient centrifugation was used to isolate PBMCs, with at least 7 million obtained per sample. Trizol reagent was used to extract total RNA from PBMCs, with at least 5 micrograms per sample. For every donor, flow cytometry on a PBMC aliquot measured the percentage of naive CD45RAhigh/CD27high T cells. V has 6 bases trimmed and J has 3 bases trimmed; junction bases matching no gene number 7. There are 14 amino acids in the CDR3, from cysteine to phenylalanine inclusive. Of all the DNA, just the CDR3 is kept, 42 bases in frame from base 1. This clonotype was detected ten times or more. The clone's antigen remains unknown. It has no much larger one-base neighbor in the sample; base qualities were not kept.

Library method: 5' RACE. Sequencer: Illumina HiSeq 2500. A second PCR of 7 to 11 cycles was performed with a sample-barcoded 5' primer and a J-beta primer mix. A unique molecular identifier was introduced onto each TCR beta cDNA molecule by a template-switch 5' adaptor carrying 12 random nucleotides. Each sample yielded at least 2.5 million CDR3-containing paired-end reads. First-strand cDNA synthesis was performed from all RNA using the Mint cDNA synthesis kit, with priming by a TRBC-specific oligonucleotide. Following uracil-DNA glycosylase treatment, all cDNA underwent a first 18-cycle PCR with the universal primers M1SS and BC2_uni_R. Per the authors' processing: Each sample was normalized by randomly selecting 1 million high-quality reads, each carrying a distinct molecular identifier. Instead of being binned into consensus sequences, reads that shared molecular identifiers were thrown out. MiTCR, set to a Q25 quality threshold and the strictest error-elimination algorithm, was used for CDR3 identification, clonotype clustering and error correction. A nonparametric unseen species model with Euler transformation was used to estimate lower-bound total TCR beta diversity. The public reads were reprocessed in TCRdb via fastp at Q25 and MiXCR, keeping in-frame beta chains. Rows are combined by CDR3 protein, so each entry shows the most common genes and DNA. TCRdb, not the authors, supplied the V and J calls. Across this sample there are roughly 1,700,000 distinct CDR3 sequences, with 28% seen only once. The top ten hold roughly 8.2% of the sample.

The V and J segments used are TRBV12-3 or TRBV12-4 and TRBJ2-7, with 8 bases matching TRBD1. Material: blood. The receptor's source is a woman aged 30 to 39 in good health. The nucleotide sequence reads TGTGCCAGCAGGGGGACAGGCGGGAACTACGAGCAGTACTTC. Its translation is CASRGTGGNYEQYF.